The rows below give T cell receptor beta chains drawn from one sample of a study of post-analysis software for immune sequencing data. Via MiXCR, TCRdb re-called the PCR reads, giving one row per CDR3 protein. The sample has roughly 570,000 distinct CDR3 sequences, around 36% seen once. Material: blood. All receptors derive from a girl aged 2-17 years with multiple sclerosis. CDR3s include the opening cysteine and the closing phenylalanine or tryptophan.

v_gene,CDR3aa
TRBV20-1,CSASLAPRTGTQYF
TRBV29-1,CSVRTSGGYQETQYF
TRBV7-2,CASSLSQGGYEQYF
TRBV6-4,CASRRDPTTDTQYF
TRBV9,CASSVTDPAGDGYTF
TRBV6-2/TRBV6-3,CASSYNRQETQYF
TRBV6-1,CASSEMAAKFF
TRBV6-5,CASSYRNGEAFF
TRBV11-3,CASSLGGAGGTDTQYF
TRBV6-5,CASSYEYRGIQYF
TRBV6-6,CASSYSKGVGEKLFF
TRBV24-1,CATSKQGRRTDTQYF
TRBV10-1,CASSDWTGGTDTQYF
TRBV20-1,CSAKGEFGNQPQHF
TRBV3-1,CASSQDQGGDEQFF
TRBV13,CASSPGTSGPNEQFF
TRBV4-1,CASSQPHGEQYF
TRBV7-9,CASSFTGTGKETQYF
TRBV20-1,CSARGGTGGETQYF
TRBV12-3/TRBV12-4,CASSPMRGGVYGYTF
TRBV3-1,CASSQEEMTQYF
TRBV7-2,CASSSGRNHGYTF
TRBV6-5,CASSGRSTYEQYF